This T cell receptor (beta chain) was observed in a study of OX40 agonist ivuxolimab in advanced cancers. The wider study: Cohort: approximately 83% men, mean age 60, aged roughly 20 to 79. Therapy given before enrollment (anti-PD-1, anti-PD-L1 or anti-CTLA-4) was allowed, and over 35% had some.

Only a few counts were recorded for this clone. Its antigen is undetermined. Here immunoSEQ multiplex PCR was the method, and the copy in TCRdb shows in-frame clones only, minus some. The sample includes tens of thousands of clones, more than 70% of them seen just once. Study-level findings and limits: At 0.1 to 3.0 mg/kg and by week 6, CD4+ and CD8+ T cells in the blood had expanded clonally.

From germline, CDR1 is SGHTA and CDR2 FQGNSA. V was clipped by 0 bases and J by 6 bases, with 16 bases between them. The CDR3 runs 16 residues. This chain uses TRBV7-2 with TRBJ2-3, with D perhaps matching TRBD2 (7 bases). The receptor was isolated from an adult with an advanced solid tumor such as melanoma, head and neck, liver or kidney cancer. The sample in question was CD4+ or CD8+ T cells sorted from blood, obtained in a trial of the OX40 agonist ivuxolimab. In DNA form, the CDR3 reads TGTGCCAGCAGCTTAGCGCTTCCGGGGGGCCGCGATACGCAGTATTTT. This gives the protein CASSLALPGGRDTQYF.